These 27 T cell receptor beta chains originate from one sample sequenced in a study of blood T cell repertoires in COVID-19. Profiled with immunoSEQ multiplex PCR; TCRdb holds only in-frame clones, not every one. Of around 380,000 clones in the sample, 70% to 90% are singletons; the top ten hold 1.3%. Sequenced input: PBMCs or T cells enriched from blood (not recorded which). The source of these receptors is a man aged 30 to 39 who had recovered from COVID-19.

V usage is TRBV3-1 (or the pseudogene TRBV3-2) and J usage is TRBJ2-3, with D maybe TRBD1 (7 bases). V lost 1 base to trimming and J lost 3 bases, with 11 bases between them. CDR3 length equals 15 residues. CDR1 and CDR2 from the germline V gene are LGHDT and YNNKEL (reference sequence). In nucleotides, the CDR3 is TGTGCCAGCAGCCAAGTTGCAGGGGGGACAGATACGCAGTATTTT. Translating gives CASSQVAGGTDTQYF.

J is TRBJ1-1 and V is TRBV5-1; D possibly corresponds to TRBD1 (6 bases). CDR3 length equals 12 residues. Trimming stripped 0 bases from V and 8 bases from J, with 8 bases between. Germline loops: CDR1 SGHRS, CDR2 YFSETQ. CDR3 sequence (DNA): TGCGCCAGCAGCTTGGCGGACAGCGAAGCTTTCTTT. Protein sequence: CASSLADSEAFF.

The V gene is TRBV19, the J gene TRBJ1-5, with D perhaps matching TRBD1 (6 bases). Germline CDR1 and CDR2: LNHDA and SQIVND (reference sequence). V gave up 1 base and J gave up 3 bases, with 10 bases separating them. This CDR3 has 15 amino acids. In nucleotides, the CDR3 is TGTGCCAGTAGTATAGTGGGACACCTCAATCAGCCCCAGCATTTT. It yields the protein CASSIVGHLNQPQHF.

This sequence joins TRBV7-9 and TRBJ1-2; TRBD1 matches 7 bases. The germline CDR1 and CDR2 sequences are SEHNR and FQNEAQ (reference sequence). CDR3 length: 13 residues. V gave up 4 bases and J gave up 3 bases; unmatched junction bases: 2. The CDR3 DNA reads as TGTGCCAGCAGCTACGGACAGGACTATGGCTACACCTTC. This gives the protein CASSYGQDYGYTF.

DNA for the CDR3: TGTGCCAGCAGCTCTCCCGGGACATTTCAAGAGACCCAGTACTTC. Its protein is CASSSPGTFQETQYF. This chain joins TRBV5-4 and TRBJ2-5; a weak D match, TRBD1 (6 bases). The CDR3 extends over 15 amino acids. Per germline, CDR1 SGHNT and CDR2 YYREEE (reference sequence). The V and J ends lost 3 bases and 2 bases respectively, with 14 bases between them.

The chain is built from TRBV19 and TRBJ1-5; D is perhaps TRBD1 (5 bases). Germline CDR1 LNHDA, CDR2 SQIVND (reference sequence). V was clipped by 3 bases and J by 1 base, with 10 bases between them. CDR3 size: 15 residues. The CDR3 DNA reads TGTGCCAGTAGTATGGGCGGGGGGAGCAATCAGCCCCAGCATTTT. Its protein product is CASSMGGGSNQPQHF.

The gene calls are TRBV3-1 (or the pseudogene TRBV3-2) and TRBJ2-6; D uncertain. In germline, CDR1 is LGHDT, CDR2 YNNKEL (reference sequence). This CDR3 is 16 amino acids long. Deletions cut 1 base from V and 0 bases from J, with 7 bases between. The CDR3 DNA sequence: TGTGCCAGCAGCCAAGGTGCGAGCTCTGGGGCCAACGTCCTGACTTTC. This encodes CASSQGASSGANVLTF.

CDR3 sequence reads: CASSVGLAGTQYF. The CDR3 DNA follows: TGTGCCAGCAGCGTAGGACTAGCGGGGACCCAGTACTTC. The chain joins TRBV9 to TRBJ2-5; 10 nucleotides match TRBD2. With 0 bases clipped from V and 7 bases from J, the junction kept 0 bases outside the gene matches. Germline-derived CDR1 and CDR2 are SGDLS and YYNGEE. The CDR3 extends over 13 amino acids.

This chain uses TRBV4-3 with TRBJ2-3; 7 nucleotides align to TRBD2. CDR1 and CDR2 from the germline V gene are LGHNA and YSLEER. Trimming removed 1 base from V and 1 base from J; junction bases left unmatched: 2. This CDR3 region has 15 residues. CDR3 in amino acids: CASSQAGGRTDTQYF. Here the CDR3 DNA reads TGCGCCAGCAGCCAAGCGGGGGGACGCACAGATACGCAGTATTTT.

The chain couples TRBV23-1 to TRBJ2-3, with D unclear. TRBV23-1 is annotated as an ORF whose role is uncertain. This CDR3 comprises 14 residues. V was clipped by 4 bases and J by 13 bases, with 21 bases between them. CDR3 coding DNA: TGCGCCAGCAGTCGCATATACCGCGACTTCCTTGAGTATTTT. Translation: CASSRIYRDFLEYF.

The chain combines TRBV6-5 with TRBJ2-3; TRBD1 matches 7 bases. Germline assignment: CDR1 MNHEY and CDR2 SVGAGI. This CDR3 is built from 14 residues. The junction had 7 bases not matched to a gene; V was cut back by 7 bases and J by 3 bases. The CDR3 loop reads CASKRQGGTDTQYF. CDR3 in DNA: TGTGCCAGCAAAAGACAGGGTGGTACAGATACGCAGTATTTT.

The chain couples TRBV6-6 to TRBJ2-7, with 9 nucleotides matching TRBD2. CDR3 length: 14 amino acids. CDR1 and CDR2 from the germline V gene are MNHNY and SVGAGI (reference sequence). Germline trimming cut 8 bases from V and 5 bases from J; bases unmatched to any gene: 10. The CDR3 reads CASGGTAGGNEQYF. CDR3 sequence (DNA): TGTGCCAGCGGCGGGACTGCGGGGGGGAACGAGCAGTACTTC.

The chain links TRBV9 to TRBJ1-6; possibly TRBD1 for D (6 bases). This CDR3 region has 15 residues. Trimming shortened V by 0 bases and J by 4 bases, and 8 bases separated the two germline ends. The germline gives CDR1 SGDLS, CDR2 YYNGEE. The CDR3 sequence: CASSVEGQYNSPLHF. The CDR3 nucleotides are TGTGCCAGCAGCGTAGAAGGACAGTATAATTCACCCCTCCACTTT.

The genes are TRBV2 and TRBJ2-3; D is ambiguous. The length of the CDR3 is 14 residues. Germline V gene data show CDR1 as SNHLY and CDR2 as FYNNEI. Trimming took off 7 bases at V and 3 bases at J, with 14 bases between the two ends. DNA for the CDR3: TGTGCCAGCAAAGTGAGTCGTACTACAGATACGCAGTATTTT. Translated, it gives CASKVSRTTDTQYF.

Comment on this clone: A read error may produce the germline difference seen at one junction end. This chain uses TRBV28 with TRBJ1-2; D gene ambiguous. The CDR3 length is 11 residues. The germline gives CDR1 MDHEN, CDR2 SYDVKM. CDR3 nucleotides: TGTGCCAGCAGTTTAAACTCTGGCTACACCTTC. Protein product: CASSLNSGYTF.

The chain has TRBV24-1 and TRBJ2-1; tentatively, D is TRBD1 (6 bases). CDR3 length: 15 residues. V was cut by 5 bases and J by 5 bases, with 15 bases left in between. Germline CDR1 is KGHDR and CDR2 is SFDVKD. The CDR3 is CATSANRDSHNEQFF. The CDR3 DNA sequence: TGTGCCACCAGTGCTAACAGGGATAGCCACAATGAGCAGTTCTTC.

The chain couples TRBV7-2 to TRBJ1-2, with TRBD1 as a possible D gene (5 bases). The ends were cut back, 5 bases at V and 4 bases at J, with 17 bases in the middle. The CDR3 is 15 amino acids. CDR1 SGHTA and CDR2 FQGNSA come from the germline V gene. The CDR3 DNA reads as TGTGCCAGCAGCCGGACCAAGACAGACTTCTATGGCTACACCTTC. This codes for CASSRTKTDFYGYTF.

CDR3 sequence (DNA): TGTGCCAGCAGCCGCATGGGACAATTTGACCCTGAAGCTTTCTTT. The encoded protein is CASSRMGQFDPEAFF. V is TRBV4-2 and J is TRBJ1-1; tentative D call: TRBD1 (6 bases). Looked up from germline, CDR1 is LGHNA and CDR2 is YNFKEQ. The ends were cut back, 4 bases at V and 6 bases at J, with 18 bases in the middle. The CDR3 runs to 15 residues.

The DNA of the CDR3 is TGTGCCAGCAGCTCGACAGGGGAGGGGGTAATTGGAAACACCATATATTTT. This sequence encodes CASSSTGEGVIGNTIYF. The chain carries TRBV11-3 and TRBJ1-3; 8 bases are a match to TRBD1. J gave up 3 bases and V 4 bases, and 11 bases lay outside the gene matches. The length of the CDR3 is 17 residues. Germline CDR1 reads SGHNT; CDR2 reads YENEEA.

The chain links TRBV5-1 to TRBJ2-3; TRBD1 aligns across 10 bases. Germline V gene lookup returns CDR1 SGHRS and CDR2 YFSETQ. The CDR3 covers 16 residues. The junction had 6 bases not matched to a gene; V was cut back by 1 base and J by 4 bases. This chain's CDR3 is CASSLNIDRGPDTQYF. CDR3 nucleotides: TGCGCCAGCAGCTTGAACATAGACAGGGGGCCAGATACGCAGTATTTT.

The V gene is TRBV3-1 (or the pseudogene TRBV3-2), the J gene TRBJ1-4; no clear D. The V and J ends lost 4 bases and 0 bases respectively, with 6 bases between them. Germline V gives CDR1 LGHDT, CDR2 YNNKEL (reference sequence). The CDR3 has 14 amino acids. As DNA, the CDR3 is TGTGCCAGCAGCCTAAGCGCAACTAATGAAAAACTGTTTTTT. Translated: CASSLSATNEKLFF.

The chain couples TRBV19 to TRBJ1-5, with 8 nucleotides matching TRBD1. Germline V CDR1 and CDR2: LNHDA, SQIVND (reference sequence). The CDR3 contains 15 residues. The V and J ends lost 2 bases and 5 bases, in that order; junction bases with no gene match: 5. The CDR3 loop reads CASSIRDRTYQPQHF. CDR3 coding DNA: TGTGCCAGTAGTATACGGGACAGGACCTATCAGCCCCAGCATTTT.

The chain employs TRBV9 and TRBJ2-5; D remains unclear. Germline V gene sequence: CDR1 SGDLS, CDR2 YYNGEE. The CDR3 totals 11 residues. Trimming cost V 0 bases and J 7 bases, with 4 bases left between them. The chain's CDR3 is CASSVAGTQYF. Written as DNA, the CDR3 is TGTGCCAGCAGCGTAGCCGGGACCCAGTACTTC.

The chain recombines TRBV7-9 with TRBJ1-1; no clear D. CDR3 length: 13 amino acids. V lost 2 bases and J lost 6, with 10 bases in between. CDR1 and CDR2 from the germline V gene are SEHNR and FQNEAQ (reference sequence). CDR3: CASSLTVQAEAFF. The CDR3 nucleotides are TGTGCCAGCAGCTTAACGGTTCAGGCTGAAGCTTTCTTT. The complete variable domain, with remaining parts taken from reference TRBV7-9 and TRBJ1-1, reads DTGVSQNPRHKITKRGQNVTFRCDPISEHNRLYWYRQTLGQGPEFLTYFQNEAQLEKSRLLSDRFSAERPKGSFSTLEIQRTEQGDSAMYLCASSLTVQAEAFFGQGTRLTVV.

This chain joins TRBV19 and TRBJ1-1; weak D call: TRBD1 (5 bases). Germline values: CDR1 LNHDA, CDR2 SQIVND (reference sequence). V was clipped by 10 bases and J by 0 bases, with 18 bases between them. The CDR3 totals 15 residues. This CDR3 reads CATTPTGHMNTEAFF. DNA for the CDR3: TGTGCCACCACCCCCACAGGACACATGAACACTGAAGCTTTCTTT.

The rearrangement joins TRBV19 to TRBJ1-2; D call uncertain. The CDR3 has 13 amino acids. CDR1 and CDR2 from the germline V gene are LNHDA and SQIVND (reference sequence). The V gene lost 7 bases and the J gene lost 5 bases, with 14 bases spanning the gap. The DNA of the CDR3 is TGTGCCAGTAACCCAGGTCTCCGTTATGGCTACACCTTC. Encoded protein: CASNPGLRYGYTF.

The genes are TRBV30 and TRBJ1-5; D is unclear. This CDR3 contains 14 residues. From germline, CDR1 is GTSNPN and CDR2 SVGIG (reference sequence). V was pared by 0 bases and J by 2 bases, with 8 bases between. The CDR3 DNA sequence: TGTGCCTGGAGTGTAGTTTCGGGCAATCAGCCCCAGCATTTT. Residues: CAWSVVSGNQPQHF.